This T cell receptor (beta chain) stems from a study of blood T cell repertoires in COVID-19. Whole-study context: Acute and convalescent COVID-19 samples came from the United States, Italy and Spain. Nucleic acid was either cDNA or gDNA, and it came from T cells, B-cell-depleted T cells, or PBMCs.

The CDR3 sequence is 15 residues long. Germline loops: CDR1 ENHRY, CDR2 SYGVKD. Trimming removed 4 bases from V and 8 bases from J; junction bases left unmatched: 9. Authors' methods: Amplification of reference gene primers provided the estimated nucleated cell counts. This table comes from immunoSEQ multiplex PCR, and its TCRdb copy is limited to in-frame clones, with some not included. V and J calls and clone size are those listed in that table; D and trimming were worked out from the DNA. The table records roughly 190,000 clones, 70% to 90% of them present only once. Sample: peripheral blood. The genes are TRBV10-3 and TRBJ2-1, with 9 bases identical to TRBD1. The origin of this receptor is a man between 60 and 75 years old with active or convalescent COVID-19. CDR3 in amino acids: CAISVDRDRAYEQFF. Here the CDR3 DNA reads TGTGCCATCAGTGTAGACCGGGACAGGGCGTATGAGCAGTTCTTC.